Shown below are 17 T cell receptor beta chains from a single sample sequenced in a study of T cell responses to AZD1222 COVID-19 vaccine. Repertoires were generated with immunoSEQ multiplex PCR, while TCRdb's copy carries only in-frame clones and drops some. The data show 90,000 to 110,000 clones, with 88% seen just once and around a sixth held by the top ten. The sequencing here drew on peripheral blood, taken on day 0 of AZD1222 vaccination. These receptors came from an adult in good health.

The rearrangement links TRBV11-3 to TRBJ1-3; D perhaps matches TRBD1 (5 bases). This CDR3 has 15 residues. In germline, CDR1 is SGHNT, CDR2 YENEEA. V was cut by 3 bases and J by 4 bases, with 13 bases left in between. CDR3 nucleotides: TGTGCCAGCAGCTTTCGAGGGGCTCAAGGAAACACCATATATTTT. It translates to CASSFRGAQGNTIYF. The variable domain in full, with the rest retrieved from reference TRBV11-3 and TRBJ1-3, is EAGVVQSPRYKIIEKKQPVAFWCNPISGHNTLYWYLQNLGQGPELLIRYENEEAVDDSQLPKDRFSAERLKGVDSTLKIQPAELGDSAVYLCASSFRGAQGNTIYFGEGSWLTVV.

CDR3 in amino acids: CASSVPGGGDSNQPQHF. CDR3 in DNA: TGTGCCAGCAGTGTCCCCGGGGGGGGAGATAGCAATCAGCCCCAGCATTTT. V and J are TRBV6-1 and TRBJ1-5, with D perhaps TRBD1 (5 bases). The germline V and J ends were trimmed by 4 bases and 0 bases, with 16 bases remaining between them. CDR1 is MNHNS and CDR2 is SASEGT in the germline V gene. The CDR3 has 17 residues.

The genes are TRBV30 and TRBJ1-1; 10 nucleotides align to TRBD1. This CDR3 region has 14 residues. The V gene end was trimmed by 7 bases and the J gene end by 1 base; junction bases not matched to a gene: 6. From germline, CDR1 is GTSNPN and CDR2 SVGIG (reference sequence). The CDR3 sequence is CASDRGHRNTEAFF. As DNA, the CDR3 is TGTGCCTCCGACAGGGGGCATCGGAACACTGAAGCTTTCTTT.

The chain combines TRBV19 with TRBJ1-2, with D hard to call. Trimming cost V 6 bases and J 4 bases, with 9 bases left between them. The CDR3 sequence is 12 residues long. The germline gives CDR1 LNHDA, CDR2 SQIVND (reference sequence). In DNA, the CDR3 is TGTGCCAGTAGGAGCGGCGTCTATGGCTACACCTTC. The encoded protein is CASRSGVYGYTF.

The V and J genes are TRBV7-3 and TRBJ2-1; TRBD2 aligns across 12 bases. After removal of 5 bases from V and 10 bases from J, the junction contained 9 bases not matched to a gene. This CDR3 spans 15 amino acids. From germline, CDR1 is SGHTA and CDR2 FQGTGA. The CDR3 DNA is TGTGCCAGCAGCGAGCTAGCGGGAGGGCCGAGGGAGCAGTTCTTC. This translates into CASSELAGGPREQFF.

This clone has just a few counts. V is TRBV3-1 (or the pseudogene TRBV3-2) and J is TRBJ2-7; no firm D call. CDR1 and CDR2 (germline): LGHDT, YNNKEL (reference sequence). V was cut by 5 bases and J by 2 bases, with 4 bases left in between. This CDR3 comprises 11 residues. CDR3 residues: CASSNTYEQYF. Written as DNA, the CDR3 is TGTGCCAGCAGCAACACCTACGAGCAGTACTTC.

The rearrangement joins TRBV27 to TRBJ1-5; no clear D gene. V was shortened by 4 bases and J by 3 bases, with 7 bases between the two germline ends. CDR3 size: 13 residues. Germline lookup yields CDR1 MNHEY and CDR2 SMNVEV (reference sequence). As DNA, the CDR3 is TGTGCCAGCAGTTACAACACCAATCAGCCCCAGCATTTT. Translated, it gives CASSYNTNQPQHF.

The chain uses TRBV11-3 and TRBJ1-1; D is ambiguous. Trimming left V 1 base short and J 7 bases short, with 13 bases between. Germline V gene sequence: CDR1 SGHNT, CDR2 YENEEA. This CDR3 comprises 14 residues. CDR3 DNA: TGTGCCAGCAGCTTAGGACCACTTTCGGGTGAAGCTTTCTTT. It codes for CASSLGPLSGEAFF.

The J gene is TRBJ2-1, the V gene TRBV7-2, with D perhaps matching TRBD2 (5 bases). The ends were cut back, 6 bases at V and 1 base at J, with 10 bases in the middle. CDR3 length: 14 amino acids. Per germline, CDR1 SGHTA and CDR2 FQGNSA. The CDR3 spells CASRAPGSYNEQFF. The CDR3 DNA reads TGTGCCAGCAGGGCCCCGGGGTCCTACAATGAGCAGTTCTTC. Using reference TRBV7-2 and TRBJ2-1 for the parts outside the CDR3, the full variable domain is GAGVSQSPSNKVTEKGKDVELRCDPISGHTALYWYRQSLGQGLEFLIYFQGNSAPDKSGLPSDRFSAERTGGSVSTLTIQRTQQEDSAVYLCASRAPGSYNEQFFGPGTRLTVL.

The V gene is TRBV28, the J gene TRBJ2-7; D is uncertain. Germline assignment: CDR1 MDHEN and CDR2 SYDVKM. The CDR3 has 12 residues. V lost 3 bases and J lost 3, with 6 bases in between. The CDR3 DNA follows: TGTGCCAGCAGTTTGCCATTCTACGAGCAGTACTTC. Amino acid sequence: CASSLPFYEQYF.

This clone appeared a single time. This chain joins TRBV12-3 or TRBV12-4 and TRBJ2-5; no firm D call. Trimming left V 8 bases short and J 1 base short, with 5 bases between. The CDR3 loop spans 11 amino acids. CDR3 sequence: CASGLQETQYF. CDR3 sequence (DNA): TGTGCCAGCGGTCTCCAAGAGACCCAGTACTTC.

The chain carries TRBV3-1 (or the pseudogene TRBV3-2) and TRBJ2-7, with D perhaps TRBD2 (5 bases). The length of the CDR3 is 14 residues. The V gene lost 1 base and the J gene lost 4 bases, with 11 bases spanning the gap. Germline V lookup: CDR1 LGHDT, CDR2 YNNKEL (reference sequence). CDR3 residues: CASSQVGRRYEQYF. CDR3 DNA: TGTGCCAGCAGCCAAGTAGGCCGGAGGTACGAGCAGTACTTC.

The chain links TRBV10-1 to TRBJ2-3; TRBD1 aligns across 9 bases. The CDR3 spans 20 residues. Germline assignment: CDR1 WNHNN and CDR2 SYGVQD (reference sequence). Unmatched junction bases numbered 17, after V lost 2 bases and J lost 2 bases. CDR3 nucleotide sequence: TGCGCCAGCAGTGAGGCTACAGGGGGCGGGGGAGTGCCTAACACAGATACGCAGTATTTT. Translation gives CASSEATGGGGVPNTDTQYF.

V gene TRBV30 combines with J gene TRBJ1-6; 7 bases are shared with TRBD1. The CDR3 covers 13 residues. CDR1 is GTSNPN, CDR2 SVGIG, per germline (reference sequence). Trimming cost V 5 bases and J 7 bases; bases outside gene matches: 5. The CDR3 spells CAWSTGLNSPLHF. CDR3 nucleotides: TGTGCCTGGTCGACAGGGCTAAATTCACCCCTCCACTTT.

The chain couples TRBV18 to TRBJ1-3; D remains unclear. The CDR3 consists of 14 residues. Germline CDR1 is KGHSH and CDR2 is LQKENI. With 5 bases removed from V and 0 bases from J, the gap between germline ends came to 8 bases. The CDR3 sequence: CASSSTRSGNTIYF. The CDR3 nucleotides read TGTGCCAGCTCATCGACCCGCTCTGGAAACACCATATATTTT.

This clone was seen once. The chain uses TRBV5-1 and TRBJ2-1; D gene ambiguous. The V gene's germline CDR1 is SGHRS and CDR2 YFSETQ. The CDR3 covers 13 residues. Trimming took off 4 bases at V and 4 bases at J, with 9 bases between the two ends. This chain's CDR3 is CASSPPNYNEQFF. The CDR3 nucleotides are TGCGCCAGCAGCCCACCAAATTACAATGAGCAGTTCTTC.

The chain links TRBV5-6 to TRBJ1-1; D uncertain. Germline V gives CDR1 SGHDT, CDR2 YYEEEE. V was clipped by 0 bases and J by 8 bases, with 11 bases between them. The CDR3 covers 13 residues. CDR3 loop: CASSLVGRGEAFF. CDR3 in DNA: TGTGCCAGCAGCTTGGTCGGGCGCGGGGAAGCTTTCTTT.